This T cell receptor beta chain stems from a study of T cell responses to AZD1222 COVID-19 vaccine. Study conclusions and caveats: The study reported that nearly half of spike-specific TCRs target unmutated variant regions.

Measured with immunoSEQ multiplex PCR; TCRdb has only the in-frame clones, and not every one. The sample holds under 75,000 clones, roughly 84% seen once. The CDR3 consists of 14 residues. Per the germline V gene, CDR1 is SGHTA and CDR2 is FQGNSA. V was shortened by 2 bases and J by 0 bases, with 8 bases between the two germline ends. Of note for this clone: Its target is unknown.

This clonotype originated in an adult in good health. Material: peripheral blood, obtained on day 0 of AZD1222 vaccination. V and J are TRBV7-2 and TRBJ2-7, with D perhaps matching TRBD1 (6 bases). The CDR3 reads CASSLLDSSYEQYF. The CDR3, as DNA: TGTGCCAGCAGCTTATTGGACAGCTCCTACGAGCAGTACTTC.